The rows below give T cell receptor beta chains drawn from one sample of a study of blood T cell repertoires in COVID-19. Using immunoSEQ multiplex PCR, the repertoire was profiled, and TCRdb retains in-frame clones only, with some absent. The sample consists of around 440,000 clones, approximately 88% of them appearing once. The sequencing sample was made of peripheral blood. Receptor source: a woman aged 50 to 60 with COVID-19, enrolled during active disease. The CDR3 runs from the conserved cysteine through the conserved F or W. A D gene is named only where the DNA matches it firmly. Clone size is stated in some rows and not others, as once, few, many or a class when expanded.

j_gene	d_gene	abundance	v_gene	CDR3aa	CDR3nt
TRBJ2-3	-	-	TRBV19	CASSRGLVGDTQYF	TGTGCCAGTAGTAGGGGGCTCGTAGGAGATACGCAGTATTTT
TRBJ1-3	TRBD1	-	TRBV30	CALGQGTGNTIYF	TGTGCCTTAGGACAGGGTACTGGAAACACCATATATTTT
TRBJ1-6	TRBD1	once	TRBV9	CASSDYQPGGSPLHF	TGTGCCAGCAGCGACTACCAACCAGGGGGTTCACCCCTCCACTTT
TRBJ2-5	-	-	TRBV30	CAWSVTAQETQYF	TGTGCCTGGAGTGTGACAGCCCAAGAGACCCAGTACTTC
TRBJ2-5	-	-	TRBV3-1/TRBV3-2	CASSQGPEQGETQYF	TGTGCCAGCAGCCAAGGTCCCGAGCAGGGAGAGACCCAGTACTTC
TRBJ1-5	-	-	TRBV4-1	CASSQGGGQPQHF	TGCGCCAGCAGCCAAGGGGGAGGTCAGCCCCAGCATTTT
TRBJ2-5	TRBD2	-	TRBV5-1	CASSPGLAGGLQETQYF	TGCGCCAGCAGCCCAGGGCTAGCGGGGGGCCTACAAGAGACCCAGTACTTC
TRBJ2-2	-	-	TRBV12-5	CASGYLKQGTGELFF	TGTGCTAGTGGATACCTAAAACAGGGCACCGGGGAGCTGTTTTTT
TRBJ2-7	-	-	TRBV2	CAGPGDISYEQYF	TGTGCCGGACCCGGGGACATCTCCTACGAGCAGTACTTC
TRBJ2-3	TRBD2	-	TRBV13	CASSSLAAVDTQYF	TGTGCCAGCAGCTCACTAGCGGCGGTAGATACGCAGTATTTT
TRBJ1-1	-	-	TRBV21-1	CASSDGTGRCPTEAFF	TGTGCCAGCAGCGATGGGACAGGGAGGTGCCCGACTGAAGCTTTCTTT
TRBJ2-7	-	-	TRBV7-3	CASSLVPSDEQYF	TGTGCCAGCAGCTTAGTTCCAAGCGACGAGCAGTACTTC
TRBJ1-1	-	-	TRBV5-1	CASSLQGTEAFF	TGCGCCAGCAGCTTACAGGGCACTGAAGCTTTCTTT
TRBJ1-2	-	few	TRBV5-4	CASSLEEDRLYGYTF	TGTGCCAGCAGCTTAGAAGAAGACAGATTATATGGCTACACCTTC
TRBJ2-7	TRBD2	-	TRBV9	CASSPMTSGGAGEQYF	TGTGCCAGCAGCCCTATGACTAGCGGGGGGGCAGGGGAGCAGTACTTC
TRBJ2-2	-	once	TRBV9	CASSVEGRSNTGELFF	TGTGCCAGCAGCGTAGAGGGGCGTTCGAACACCGGGGAGCTGTTTTTT
TRBJ1-1	-	-	TRBV3-1/TRBV3-2	CASSQPSGSTEAFF	TGTGCCAGCAGCCAACCCTCGGGGAGCACTGAAGCTTTCTTT
TRBJ1-5	TRBD1	few	TRBV6-1	CASSALTGGAYQPQHF	TGTGCCAGCAGTGCTCTGACAGGGGGCGCGTATCAGCCCCAGCATTTT
TRBJ2-7	-	-	TRBV30	CAWSVRGSVYEQYF	TGTGCCTGGAGTGTACGCGGCAGTGTCTACGAGCAGTACTTC
TRBJ2-1	-	-	TRBV12-3/TRBV12-4	CASSYGGNEQFF	TGTGCCAGCAGCTACGGGGGCAATGAGCAGTTCTTC
TRBJ2-6	-	-	TRBV29-1	CSVGLVAGSSGANVLTF	TGCAGCGTTGGGTTGGTGGCAGGTTCCTCTGGGGCCAACGTCCTGACTTTC
TRBJ1-3	-	-	TRBV15	CATSRTGRVYF	TGTGCCACCAGCAGAACAGGGAGAGTATATTTT
TRBJ1-2	TRBD1	-	TRBV19	CASSIGGTAPHWLF	TGTGCCAGTAGTATAGGGGGGACAGCCCCCCATTGGCTTTTC
TRBJ1-2	-	-	TRBV6-6	CASQDYGYTF	TGTGCCAGCCAGGACTATGGCTACACCTTC
TRBJ2-7	TRBD1	once	TRBV18	CASSRPGQGASEQYF	TGTGCCAGCTCACGTCCGGGACAGGGGGCAAGCGAGCAGTACTTC
TRBJ2-1	-	-	TRBV19	CASRSPTVHNEQFF	TGTGCCAGTAGAAGCCCAACGGTCCACAATGAGCAGTTCTTC
TRBJ1-2	TRBD1	-	TRBV24-1	CATSDSRTGPLYGYTF	TGTGCCACCAGTGATTCCCGGACAGGGCCGCTATATGGCTACACCTTC
TRBJ2-7	TRBD2	-	TRBV2	CASRAAGGRKEQYF	TGTGCCAGTAGGGCAGCGGGGGGAAGGAAAGAGCAGTACTTC
TRBJ1-1	-	-	TRBV4-1	CASSQEIRGDTEAFF	TGCGCCAGCAGCCAAGAGATCCGGGGGGACACTGAAGCTTTCTTT
TRBJ2-7	TRBD1	-	TRBV10-3	CAISEATHTGDPSYEQYF	TGTGCCATCAGTGAGGCCACTCACACAGGGGATCCCTCCTACGAGCAGTACTTC
TRBJ2-1	TRBD2	-	TRBV5-1	CASRLRLAGNEQFF	TGCGCCAGCAGACTTCGACTAGCGGGTAATGAGCAGTTCTTC
TRBJ1-2	-	-	TRBV12-3/TRBV12-4	CASSLQQGYGYTF	TGTGCCAGCAGTTTACAGCAGGGCTATGGCTACACCTTC
TRBJ1-2	TRBD1	-	TRBV7-6	CASSPTTGQTLYGYTF	TGTGCCAGCAGCCCCACCACGGGACAGACTCTCTATGGCTACACCTTC
TRBJ2-1	TRBD1	-	TRBV5-4	CASSAQEPRGNEQFF	TGTGCCAGCAGCGCCCAAGAGCCCAGGGGGAATGAGCAGTTCTTC
TRBJ2-2	-	-	TRBV6-5	CASSYGSGYTGELFF	TGTGCCAGCAGTTACGGCTCAGGGTACACCGGGGAGCTGTTTTTT
TRBJ1-2	-	once	TRBV30	CAWSRGGGVNYGYTF	TGTGCCTGGAGCCGAGGGGGAGGGGTTAACTATGGCTACACCTTC
TRBJ2-2	-	-	TRBV29-1	CSSDGDSGELFF	TGCAGCTCCGATGGAGATTCCGGGGAGCTGTTTTTT
TRBJ2-3	-	-	TRBV5-1	CASSSGQRTDTQYF	TGCGCCAGCAGCTCTGGACAGCGCACAGATACGCAGTATTTT
TRBJ1-1	-	few	TRBV19	CASSIEDTGNTEAFF	TGTGCCAGTAGTATAGAGGACACCGGAAACACTGAAGCTTTCTTT
TRBJ2-2	TRBD1	once	TRBV25-1	CASAGQGAGELFF	TGTGCCAGCGCGGGACAGGGGGCCGGGGAGCTGTTTTTT
TRBJ2-7	TRBD1	-	TRBV9	CASSGKQGAPYEQYF	TGTGCCAGCAGCGGAAAACAGGGGGCCCCCTACGAGCAGTACTTC
TRBJ2-7	TRBD2	-	TRBV30	CAWGYSGGGPYEQYF	TGTGCCTGGGGCTATAGCGGGGGGGGACCCTACGAGCAGTACTTC
TRBJ1-1	TRBD1	once	TRBV6-6	CASRESGGYTEAFF	TGTGCCAGCAGGGAGTCAGGGGGTTACACTGAAGCTTTCTTT
TRBJ2-7	TRBD1	-	TRBV18	CASSPRDSSYEQYF	TGTGCCAGCTCACCCCGGGACAGCTCCTACGAGCAGTACTTC
TRBJ2-7	-	-	TRBV10-1	CASSFSSSYEQYF	TGCGCCAGCAGTTTTTCTAGCTCCTACGAGCAGTACTTC
TRBJ2-3	TRBD2	-	TRBV27	CASSRLAVADTQYF	TGTGCCAGCAGCCGGCTAGCGGTAGCAGATACGCAGTATTTT
TRBJ1-5	TRBD1	-	TRBV6-5	CASSPTGINQPQHF	TGTGCCAGCAGTCCGACAGGGATTAATCAGCCCCAGCATTTT
TRBJ2-7	TRBD2	-	TRBV18	CASSALAGGDEQYF	TGTGCCAGCTCAGCCCTAGCGGGGGGGGACGAGCAGTACTTC